One sample yielded the 26 T cell receptor beta chains listed below, sequenced in a study of blood T cell repertoires in COVID-19. Clones were read by immunoSEQ multiplex PCR, and TCRdb kept only the in-frame ones, dropping some. The repertoire holds 150,000 or so clones, with around 86% as singletons. Input material: PBMCs or T cells enriched from blood (not recorded which). These receptors came from a man between 50 and 59 years old who had recovered from COVID-19.

The table lists this clone with a count of one. The rearrangement joins TRBV6-5 to TRBJ1-2, with TRBD1 matching over 9 bases. Germline V CDR1 and CDR2: MNHEY, SVGAGI. The length of the CDR3 is 15 residues. J lost 8 bases, V lost 0 bases, and 7 bases had no gene match. The CDR3 DNA is TGTGCCAGCAGTTACTCGACAGGGGGGGGTGGAGGCTACACCTTC. Translated, it gives CASSYSTGGGGGYTF.

The chain carries TRBV3-1 (or the pseudogene TRBV3-2) and TRBJ1-5; D perhaps matches TRBD1 (5 bases). The germline CDR1 and CDR2 sequences are LGHDT and YNNKEL (reference sequence). The CDR3 loop spans 15 amino acids. V dropped 1 base and J dropped 3 bases, with 10 bases sitting between them. The CDR3 nucleotides read TGTGCCAGCAGCCAAGCCCAGGGATACAATCAGCCCCAGCATTTT. Its translation: CASSQAQGYNQPQHF.

The CDR3 nucleotides read TGCGCCAGCAGTGACAGGGGGCCGCAGCCCCAGCATTTT. As protein: CASSDRGPQPQHF. This chain uses TRBV5-1 with TRBJ1-5, with 10 nucleotides matching TRBD1. The V and J ends lost 5 bases and 7 bases, in that order; junction bases with no gene match: 3. The length of the CDR3 is 13 residues. Germline CDR1 reads SGHRS; CDR2 reads YFSETQ.

The chain employs TRBV28 and TRBJ2-7, with 8 bases identical to TRBD1. Per germline, CDR1 MDHEN and CDR2 SYDVKM. This CDR3 spans 15 amino acids. V shed 5 bases, J shed 6 bases, and the junction held 12 bases outside the gene matches. The CDR3 sequence: CASSTPGQALGEQYF. CDR3 in DNA: TGTGCCAGCAGTACCCCGGGACAGGCTTTGGGCGAGCAGTACTTC.

This sequence joins TRBV30 and TRBJ2-7; D unclear. V was clipped by 6 bases and J by 2 bases, with 14 bases between them. The CDR3 loop spans 13 amino acids. Germline V gene sequence: CDR1 GTSNPN, CDR2 SVGIG (reference sequence). Here the CDR3 reads CACHSSGTYEQYV. CDR3 coding DNA: TGTGCCTGCCACAGCAGTGGCACCTACGAGCAGTACGTC.

This clone came up a few times. This CDR3 is CASSYSGRGRAEQYV. Here the CDR3 DNA reads TGTGCCAGCAGTTATTCCGGCAGGGGCCGCGCCGAGCAGTACGTC. The V and J genes are TRBV6-2 or TRBV6-3 and TRBJ2-7, with a weak D call TRBD1 (6 bases). This CDR3 is built from 15 residues. V was pared by 3 bases and J by 6 bases, with 18 bases between. Per germline, CDR1 MNHEY and CDR2 SVGEGT.

This clone appeared once. The rearrangement uses TRBV7-9 and TRBJ1-5; D not resolved. Germline V gene lookup returns CDR1 SEHNR and CDR2 FQNEAQ (reference sequence). The V end lost 5 bases, the J end lost 2 bases, and 7 bases lay between the germline ends. CDR3 length: 13 residues. The CDR3 nucleotides read TGTGCCAGCAGCCGGGAGGGCAATCAGCCCCAGCATTTT. Encoded protein: CASSREGNQPQHF.

The rearrangement links TRBV4-2 to TRBJ1-4; 7 bases map to TRBD1. Losses at the gene ends were 1 base for V and 4 bases for J; bases not matched to a gene: 6. The length of the CDR3 is 16 residues. Germline-derived CDR1 and CDR2 are LGHNA and YNFKEQ. In nucleotides, the CDR3 is TGTGCCAGCAGCCAAGCCTTGGGACAGTATAATGAAAAACTGTTTTTT. Translated, it gives CASSQALGQYNEKLFF.

The gene calls are TRBV30 and TRBJ2-5; weak D call: TRBD1 (6 bases). The V end lost 4 bases, the J end lost 0 bases, and 15 bases lay between the germline ends. Germline CDR1 and CDR2: GTSNPN and SVGIG (reference sequence). There are 15 residues in the CDR3. CDR3 amino acids: CAWNPGQMYQETQYF. CDR3 bases: TGTGCCTGGAATCCCGGACAGATGTACCAAGAGACCCAGTACTTC. Variable domain in full (rest from reference TRBV30 and TRBJ2-5): SQTIHQWPATLVQPVGSPLSLECTVEGTSNPNLYWYRQAAGRGLQLLFYSVGIGQISSEVPQNLSASRPQDRQFILSSKKLLLSDSGFYLCAWNPGQMYQETQYFGPGTRLLVL.

This clone appeared a single time. The chain couples TRBV19 to TRBJ1-1; 10 bases are shared with TRBD1. This CDR3 has 14 amino acids. Germline V lookup: CDR1 LNHDA, CDR2 SQIVND (reference sequence). V gave up 5 bases and J gave up 5 bases; unmatched junction bases: 5. The CDR3 coding sequence is TGTGCCAGTAGTTTTCGGACAGGGGGGACTGAAGCTTTCTTT. Translation gives CASSFRTGGTEAFF.

V gene TRBV6-2 or TRBV6-3 combines with J gene TRBJ2-3, with TRBD1 identical over 7 bases. V lost 5 bases to trimming and J lost 2 bases; unmatched junction nucleotides: 4. Germline values: CDR1 MNHEY, CDR2 SVGEGT. The CDR3 has 14 amino acids. The CDR3 region has the DNA TGTGCCAGCAGTGTACAGGGGTTCACAGATACGCAGTATTTT. Translation gives CASSVQGFTDTQYF.

The CDR3: CASAPRLPGANVLTF. CDR3 nucleotide sequence: TGTGCCAGCGCCCCAAGACTCCCTGGGGCCAACGTCCTGACTTTC. The chain is built from TRBV7-9 and TRBJ2-6; no clear D. Germline CDR1 SEHNR, CDR2 FQNEAQ (reference sequence). This CDR3 contains 15 residues. Between the trimmed V and J ends, which lost 8 bases and 2 bases, there was a span of 13 bases.

This chain connects TRBV28 to TRBJ1-2, with D possibly being TRBD1 (6 bases). Germline V lookup: CDR1 MDHEN, CDR2 SYDVKM. Trimming left V 1 base short and J 4 bases short, with 13 bases between. The CDR3 runs to 15 residues. The CDR3 is CASSLSDRPSYGYTF. In nucleotides, the CDR3 is TGTGCCAGCAGTTTATCGGACAGACCGTCCTATGGCTACACCTTC.

V usage is TRBV7-6 and J usage is TRBJ1-5, with D possibly matching TRBD1 (6 bases). V dropped 5 bases and J dropped 3 bases, with 14 bases sitting between them. In germline, CDR1 is SGHVS, CDR2 FNYEAQ. CDR3 length: 15 residues. CDR3 in DNA: TGTGCCAGCAGCCTGAGTGGACAGATCAATCAGCCCCAGCATTTT. It specifies CASSLSGQINQPQHF.

V gene TRBV30 combines with J gene TRBJ1-2, with D unresolved. This CDR3 is 15 amino acids long. V was shortened by 2 bases and J by 5 bases, with 18 bases between the two germline ends. Germline CDR1 GTSNPN, CDR2 SVGIG (reference sequence). CDR3 in amino acids: CAWSRLPGFNYGYTF. As DNA, the CDR3 is TGTGCCTGGAGTCGTCTCCCGGGTTTCAATTATGGCTACACCTTC.

This clone showed up just once. The chain has TRBV11-2 and TRBJ2-1, with TRBD2 matching 14 bases. Germline loops: CDR1 SGHAT, CDR2 FQNNGV. This CDR3 region has 16 residues. The ends lost 5 bases at V and 8 bases at J; junction bases unmatched: 8. For the CDR3, the DNA is TGTGCCAGCAGCCCCCGGGGACTAGCGGGAGTACATGAGCAGTTCTTC. Translation: CASSPRGLAGVHEQFF.

The rearrangement uses TRBV7-2 and TRBJ2-5; 12 nucleotides agree with TRBD2. The J segment lost 5 bases and the V segment lost 4 bases, leaving 11 bases of the junction unmatched. This CDR3 region has 17 residues. CDR1 and CDR2 from the germline V gene are SGHTA and FQGNSA. CDR3 DNA: TGTGCCAGCAGCTCCTGGACTAGCGGGGTGGAAGGGGAGACCCAGTACTTC. The encoded protein is CASSSWTSGVEGETQYF.

The V and J genes are TRBV24-1 and TRBJ2-1; 10 bases are shared with TRBD2. This CDR3 is 18 amino acids long. V dropped 2 bases and J dropped 3; count of bases not matched to a gene: 9. Germline CDR1 is KGHDR and CDR2 is SFDVKD. The CDR3 spells CATSDSSRASGGYNEQFF. The CDR3 nucleotides read TGTGCCACCAGTGATTCCTCCCGGGCTAGCGGGGGCTACAATGAGCAGTTCTTC.

This clone was seen only once. The chain is built from TRBV28 and TRBJ1-5; possibly TRBD1 for D (5 bases). The CDR3 is 13 residues long. Trimming left V 2 bases short and J 5 bases short, with 7 bases between. Germline V gene data show CDR1 as MDHEN and CDR2 as SYDVKM. The CDR3 DNA sequence: TGTGCCAGCAGTTTAGCAGGGTATCAGCCCCAGCATTTT. This sequence encodes CASSLAGYQPQHF.

This chain connects TRBV19 to TRBJ2-4, with a possible D match to TRBD2 (6 bases). The V end was cut by 2 bases, the J end by 1 base, with 15 bases between. CDR3 length: 17 residues. Germline lookup yields CDR1 LNHDA and CDR2 SQIVND (reference sequence). The CDR3 loop reads CASSILKGSGAKNIQYF. The CDR3 DNA sequence: TGTGCCAGTAGTATACTAAAGGGGAGCGGGGCCAAAAACATTCAGTACTTC.

This clone occurred a few times. The chain links TRBV9 to TRBJ2-2; D is unresolved. Trimming removed 5 bases at V and 0 bases at J, with 8 bases between. Germline assignment: CDR1 SGDLS and CDR2 YYNGEE. The CDR3 consists of 14 residues. The CDR3 is CASRGTSNTGELFF. DNA of the CDR3: TGTGCCAGCAGGGGCACATCGAACACCGGGGAGCTGTTTTTT.

The CDR3, as DNA: TGTGCCAGCAGCTTAGTCGGGGAGGGGTCCACAGATACGCAGTATTTT. This sequence encodes CASSLVGEGSTDTQYF. The chain couples TRBV7-6 to TRBJ2-3; 7 bases fit TRBD2. CDR1 is SGHVS and CDR2 is FNYEAQ in the germline V gene. The trim removed 1 base at V and 2 bases at J, leaving 6 bases unmatched. This CDR3 has 16 residues.

The chain links TRBV28 to TRBJ2-1, with TRBD2 matching 11 bases. Germline V lookup: CDR1 MDHEN, CDR2 SYDVKM. V shed 6 bases, J shed 4 bases, and the junction held 23 bases outside the gene matches. The CDR3 has 21 residues. The CDR3 sequence: CASSRIMARLAGGRTYNEQFF. In nucleotides, the CDR3 is TGTGCCAGCAGCCGAATAATGGCCCGGCTAGCGGGAGGCCGGACTTACAATGAGCAGTTCTTC.

This clone was seen a handful of times. The rearrangement uses TRBV3-1 (or the pseudogene TRBV3-2) and TRBJ2-5; 11 bases fit TRBD2. V shed 7 bases and J 3 bases; nucleotides not matched to a gene: 16. Germline values: CDR1 LGHDT, CDR2 YNNKEL (reference sequence). The CDR3 sequence is 18 residues long. The chain's CDR3 is CASTRSGTSGGGKETQYF. Here the CDR3 DNA reads TGTGCCAGCACCCGATCCGGTACTAGCGGGGGTGGGAAAGAGACCCAGTACTTC.

This clone was found once. A read error may account for a junction end that differs from germline. V gene TRBV2 combines with J gene TRBJ1-6; 10 positions match TRBD1. The CDR3 is 12 residues long. Germline V gives CDR1 SNHLY, CDR2 FYNNEI. CDR3 sequence reads: CASSEDFGQGVF. In nucleotides, the CDR3 is TGTGCCAGCAGTGAAGATTTCGGACAGGGGGTCTTT.

The gene calls are TRBV28 and TRBJ2-4; 8 bases match TRBD1. J lost 0 bases, V lost 4 bases, and 2 bases had no gene match. The germline V gene has CDR1 MDHEN and CDR2 SYDVKM. The CDR3 sequence is 15 residues long. The chain's CDR3 is CASSWTGRAKNIQYF. Written as DNA, the CDR3 is TGTGCCAGCAGTTGGACAGGGAGAGCCAAAAACATTCAGTACTTC.